This T cell receptor beta chain was captured in a study of blood T cell repertoires in COVID-19. Across the study: Symptom resolution, clearance, or two negative PCRs marked donors in Cohort 3 as recovered. PBMCs, B-cell-depleted T cells, or T cells were the source of the cDNA or gDNA that made up the material.

Across under 25 US areas, participants ranged in age from 18 to 89 years. Original processing notes: Researchers report that nucleated cell counts were estimated from reference gene primer amplification. Here immunoSEQ multiplex PCR was the method, and the copy in TCRdb shows in-frame clones only, minus some. V and J calls and clone size are given by that table; D and trimming were obtained from the DNA. This table has some 160,000 clones, 70% to 80% appearing once. Losses at the gene ends were 5 bases for V and 4 bases for J; bases not matched to a gene: 11. Germline values: CDR1 KGHSH, CDR2 LQKENI. The CDR3 spans 16 residues.

The sample taken for sequencing was PBMCs or T cells enriched from blood (not recorded which). This sequence was found in a woman aged 70-85 years in a cohort exposed to, infected with or recovered from COVID-19 (not recorded which). The genes are TRBV18 and TRBJ2-3, with 8 bases matching TRBD1. CDR3 sequence: CASSSGLTGVADTQYF. CDR3 in DNA: TGTGCCAGCTCATCGGGCCTGACAGGGGTGGCAGATACGCAGTATTTT.